Given below is one TCR beta chain in context. Its target is not known. TCRdb's copy holds only in-frame clones and misses some; the assay was immunoSEQ multiplex PCR. The table lists 35,000 or so clones, roughly three quarters of them singletons, with roughly 26% in the top ten. The sample is drawn from a study of cytotoxic CD8 clonotypes in ibrutinib-treated CLL. Notes on the study in general: Exceeding age-matched healthy donors, baseline clonality also tracked the counts of circulating CD8+ T cells.

V lost 1 base and J lost 7; bases outside the gene matches: 10. Germline V CDR1 and CDR2: SGHVS, FQNEAQ. The CDR3 sequence is 16 residues long. The chain carries TRBV7-8 and TRBJ2-7; TRBD2 agrees at 10 bases. The source was PBMCs, collected before ibrutinib treatment. The receptor was isolated from a human donor with chronic lymphocytic leukemia. CDR3 residues: CASSLDLLAGVEEQYF. The CDR3 region has the DNA TGTGCCAGCAGCTTAGATCTCCTAGCGGGAGTCGAGGAGCAGTACTTC.